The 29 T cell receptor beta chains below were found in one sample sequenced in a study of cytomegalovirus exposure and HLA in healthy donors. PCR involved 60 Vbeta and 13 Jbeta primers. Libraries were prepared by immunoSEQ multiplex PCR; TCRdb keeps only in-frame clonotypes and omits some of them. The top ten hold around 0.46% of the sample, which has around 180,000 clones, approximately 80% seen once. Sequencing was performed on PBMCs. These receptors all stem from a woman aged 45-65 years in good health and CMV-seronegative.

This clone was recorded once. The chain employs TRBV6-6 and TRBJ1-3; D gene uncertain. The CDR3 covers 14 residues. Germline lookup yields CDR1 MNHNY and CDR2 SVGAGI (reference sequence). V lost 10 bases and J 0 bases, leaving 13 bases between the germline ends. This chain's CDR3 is CATRVSSSGNTIYF. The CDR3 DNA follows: TGTGCCACCCGGGTGTCCAGCTCTGGAAACACCATATATTTT.

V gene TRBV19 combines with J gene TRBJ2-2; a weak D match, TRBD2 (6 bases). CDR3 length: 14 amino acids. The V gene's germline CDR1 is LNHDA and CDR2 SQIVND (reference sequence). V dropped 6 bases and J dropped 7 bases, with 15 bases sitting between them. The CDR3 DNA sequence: TGTGCCAGTAGGGAGGGTAGCATCATCGGGGAGCTGTTTTTT. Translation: CASREGSIIGELFF.

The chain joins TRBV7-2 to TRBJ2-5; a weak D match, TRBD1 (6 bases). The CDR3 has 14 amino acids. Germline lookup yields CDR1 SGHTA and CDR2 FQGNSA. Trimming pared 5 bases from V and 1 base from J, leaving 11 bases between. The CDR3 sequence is CASSRGQTQETQYF. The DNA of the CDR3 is TGTGCCAGCAGCCGCGGACAGACCCAAGAGACCCAGTACTTC. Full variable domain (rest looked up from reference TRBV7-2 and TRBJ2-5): GAGVSQSPSNKVTEKGKDVELRCDPISGHTALYWYRQSLGQGLEFLIYFQGNSAPDKSGLPSDRFSAERTGGSVSTLTIQRTQQEDSAVYLCASSRGQTQETQYFGPGTRLLVL.

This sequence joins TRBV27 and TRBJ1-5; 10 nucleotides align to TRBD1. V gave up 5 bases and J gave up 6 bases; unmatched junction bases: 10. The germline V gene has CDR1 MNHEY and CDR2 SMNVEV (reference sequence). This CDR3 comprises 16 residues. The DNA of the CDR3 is TGTGCCAGCAGTATCACGGGACAGGGGTTTACTCAGCCCCAGCATTTT. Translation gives CASSITGQGFTQPQHF.

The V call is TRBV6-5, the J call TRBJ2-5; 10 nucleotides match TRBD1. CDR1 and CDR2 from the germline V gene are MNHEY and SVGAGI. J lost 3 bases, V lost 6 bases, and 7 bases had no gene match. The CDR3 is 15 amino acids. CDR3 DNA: TGTGCCAGCAGCCCCCCCGGGACAGGGGAAGAGACCCAGTACTTC. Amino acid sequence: CASSPPGTGEETQYF.

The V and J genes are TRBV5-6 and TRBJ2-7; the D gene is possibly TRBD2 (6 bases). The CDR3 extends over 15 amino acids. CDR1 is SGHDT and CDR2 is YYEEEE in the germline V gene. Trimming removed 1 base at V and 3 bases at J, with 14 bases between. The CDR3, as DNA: TGTGCCAGCAGCTTGAACCCTAAGACTAGCTACGAGCAGTACTTC. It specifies CASSLNPKTSYEQYF. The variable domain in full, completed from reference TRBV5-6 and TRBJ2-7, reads DAGVTQSPTHLIKTRGQQVTLRCSPKSGHDTVSWYQQALGQGPQFIFQYYEEEERQRGNFPDRFSGHQFPNYSSELNVNALLLGDSALYLCASSLNPKTSYEQYFGPGTRLTVT.

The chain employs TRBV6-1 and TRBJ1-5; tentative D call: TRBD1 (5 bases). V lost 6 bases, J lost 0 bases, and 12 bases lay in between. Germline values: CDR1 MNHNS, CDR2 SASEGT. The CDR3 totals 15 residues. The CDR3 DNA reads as TGTGCCAGCAGGGACCGGGACTTTAGCAATCAGCCCCAGCATTTT. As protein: CASRDRDFSNQPQHF.

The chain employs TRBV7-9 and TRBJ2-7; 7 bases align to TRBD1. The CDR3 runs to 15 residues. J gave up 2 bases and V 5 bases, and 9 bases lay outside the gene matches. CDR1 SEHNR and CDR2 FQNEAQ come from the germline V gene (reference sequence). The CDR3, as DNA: TGTGCCAGCAGCCCCGGGACAGCGACAACCTACGAGCAGTACTTC. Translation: CASSPGTATTYEQYF.

CDR3 sequence (DNA): TGTGCCAGCAGTTTAGGCGGGAGCACTGAAGCTTTCTTT. Translating it yields CASSLGGSTEAFF. This rearrangement joins TRBV28 to TRBJ1-1; unclear D gene. This CDR3 is 13 amino acids long. V was clipped by 2 bases and J by 4 bases, with 8 bases between them. Germline V lookup: CDR1 MDHEN, CDR2 SYDVKM.

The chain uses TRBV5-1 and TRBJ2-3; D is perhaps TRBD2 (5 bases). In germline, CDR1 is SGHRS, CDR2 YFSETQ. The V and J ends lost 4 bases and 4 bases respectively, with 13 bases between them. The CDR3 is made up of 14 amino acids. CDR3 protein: CASSPGIGSDTQYF. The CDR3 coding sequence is TGCGCCAGCAGCCCCGGGATAGGCTCAGATACGCAGTATTTT.

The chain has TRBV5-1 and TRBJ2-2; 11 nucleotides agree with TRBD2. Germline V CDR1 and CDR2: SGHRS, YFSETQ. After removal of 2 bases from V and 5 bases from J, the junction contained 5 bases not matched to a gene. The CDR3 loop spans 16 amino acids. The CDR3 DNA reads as TGCGCCAGCAGCTTTAGCGGGAGGGCCGGAACCGGGGAGCTGTTTTTT. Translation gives CASSFSGRAGTGELFF.

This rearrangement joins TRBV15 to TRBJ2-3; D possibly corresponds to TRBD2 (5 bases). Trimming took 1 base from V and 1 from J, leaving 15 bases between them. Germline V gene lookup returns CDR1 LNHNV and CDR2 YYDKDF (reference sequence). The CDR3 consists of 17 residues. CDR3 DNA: TGTGCCACCAGCAGAGGCCCCCTAGCTGCTGGCACAGATACGCAGTATTTT. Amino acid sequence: CATSRGPLAAGTDTQYF. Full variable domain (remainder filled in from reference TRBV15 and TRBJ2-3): DAMVIQNPRYQVTQFGKPVTLSCSQTLNHNVMYWYQQKSSQAPKLLFHYYDKDFNNEADTPDNFQSRRPNTSFCFLDIRSPGLGDTAMYLCATSRGPLAAGTDTQYFGPGTRLTVL.

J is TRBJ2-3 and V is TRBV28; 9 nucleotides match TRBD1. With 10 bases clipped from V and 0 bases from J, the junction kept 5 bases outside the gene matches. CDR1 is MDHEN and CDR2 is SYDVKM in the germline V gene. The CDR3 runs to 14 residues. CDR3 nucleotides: TGTGCCACCACGGACAGGGGCAGCACAGATACGCAGTATTTT. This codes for CATTDRGSTDTQYF.

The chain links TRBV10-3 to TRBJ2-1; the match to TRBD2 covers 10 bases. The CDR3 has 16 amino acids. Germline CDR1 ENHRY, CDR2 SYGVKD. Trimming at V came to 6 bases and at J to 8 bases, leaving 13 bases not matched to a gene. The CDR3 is CAIRPGGAGGVHEQFF. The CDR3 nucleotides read TGTGCCATCAGGCCGGGGGGAGCGGGGGGGGTTCATGAGCAGTTCTTC.

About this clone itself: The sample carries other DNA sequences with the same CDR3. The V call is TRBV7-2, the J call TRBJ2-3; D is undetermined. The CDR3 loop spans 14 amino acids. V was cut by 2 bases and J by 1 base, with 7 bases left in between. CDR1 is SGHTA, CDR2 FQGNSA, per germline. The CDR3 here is CASSLSTGTDTQYF. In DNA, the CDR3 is TGTGCCAGCAGCTTATCAACTGGCACAGATACGCAGTATTTT.

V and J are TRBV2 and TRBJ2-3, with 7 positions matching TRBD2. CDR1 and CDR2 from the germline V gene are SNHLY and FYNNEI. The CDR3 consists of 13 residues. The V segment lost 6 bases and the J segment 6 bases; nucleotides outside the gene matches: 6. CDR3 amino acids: CASRGEGHDTQYF. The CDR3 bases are TGTGCCAGCAGAGGGGAGGGGCACGATACGCAGTATTTT.

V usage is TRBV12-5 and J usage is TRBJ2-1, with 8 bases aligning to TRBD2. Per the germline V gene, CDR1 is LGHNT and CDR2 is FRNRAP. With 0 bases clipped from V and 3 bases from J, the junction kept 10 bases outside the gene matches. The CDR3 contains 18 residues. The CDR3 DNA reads TGTGCTAGTGGTTTGGTACGGATGGGGCGGGGGGACTACAATGAGCAGTTCTTC. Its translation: CASGLVRMGRGDYNEQFF. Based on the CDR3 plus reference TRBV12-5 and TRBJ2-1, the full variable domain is DARVTQTPRHKVTEMGQEVTMRCQPILGHNTVFWYRQTMMQGLELLAYFRNRAPLDDSGMPKDRFSAEMPDATLATLKIQPSEPRDSAVYFCASGLVRMGRGDYNEQFFGPGTRLTVL.

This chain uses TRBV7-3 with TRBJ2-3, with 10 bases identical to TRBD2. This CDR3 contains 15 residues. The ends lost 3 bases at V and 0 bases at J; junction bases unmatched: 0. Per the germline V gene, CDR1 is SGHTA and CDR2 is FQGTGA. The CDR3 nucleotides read TGTGCCAGCAGCTTTAGCGGGAGGAGCACAGATACGCAGTATTTT. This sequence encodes CASSFSGRSTDTQYF.

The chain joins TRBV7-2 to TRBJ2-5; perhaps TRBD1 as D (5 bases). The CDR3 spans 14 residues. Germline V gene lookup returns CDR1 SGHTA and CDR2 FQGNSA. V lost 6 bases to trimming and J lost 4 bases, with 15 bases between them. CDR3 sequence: CASRILGVGETQYF. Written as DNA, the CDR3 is TGTGCCAGCAGAATTCTAGGGGTTGGAGAGACCCAGTACTTC.

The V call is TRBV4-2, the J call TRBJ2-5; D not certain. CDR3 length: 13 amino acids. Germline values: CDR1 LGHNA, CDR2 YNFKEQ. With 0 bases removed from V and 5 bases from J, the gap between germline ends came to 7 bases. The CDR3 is CASSQDGRETQYF. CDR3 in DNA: TGTGCCAGCAGCCAAGATGGTCGGGAGACCCAGTACTTC.

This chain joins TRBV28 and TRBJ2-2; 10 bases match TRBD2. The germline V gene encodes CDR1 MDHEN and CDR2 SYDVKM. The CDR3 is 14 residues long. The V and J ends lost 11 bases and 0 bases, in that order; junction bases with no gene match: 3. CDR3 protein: CAGSGGPNTGELFF. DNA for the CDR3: TGTGCCGGTAGCGGGGGGCCGAACACCGGGGAGCTGTTTTTT.

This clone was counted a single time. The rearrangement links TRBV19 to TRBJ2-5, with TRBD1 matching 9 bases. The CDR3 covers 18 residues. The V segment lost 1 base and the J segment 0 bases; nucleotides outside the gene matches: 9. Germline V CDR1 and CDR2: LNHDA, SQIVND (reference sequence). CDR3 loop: CASSIAVGTGTHQETQYF. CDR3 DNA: TGTGCCAGTAGTATAGCTGTGGGGACAGGGACCCACCAAGAGACCCAGTACTTC.

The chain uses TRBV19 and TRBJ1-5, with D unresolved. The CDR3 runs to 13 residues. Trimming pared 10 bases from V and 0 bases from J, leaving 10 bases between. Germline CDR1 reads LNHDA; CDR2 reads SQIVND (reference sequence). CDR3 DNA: TGTGCCATCTCAGGTGATAGCAATCAGCCCCAGCATTTT. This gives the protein CAISGDSNQPQHF. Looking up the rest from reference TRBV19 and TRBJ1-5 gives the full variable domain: DGGITQSPKYLFRKEGQNVTLSCEQNLNHDAMYWYRQDPGQGLRLIYYSQIVNDFQKGDIAEGYSVSREKKESFPLTVTSAQKNPTAFYLCAISGDSNQPQHFGDGTRLSIL.

The CDR3 nucleotides are TGTGCCAGCAGCGTACAAGGGGGTGGGGGCTACACCTTC. Translated, it gives CASSVQGGGGYTF. This chain uses TRBV9 with TRBJ1-2; D is perhaps TRBD1 (6 bases). This CDR3 has 13 residues. Trimming took 1 base from V and 8 from J, leaving 12 bases between them. The germline V gene has CDR1 SGDLS and CDR2 YYNGEE. Filled out from reference TRBV9 and TRBJ1-2, the complete variable domain reads DSGVTQTPKHLITATGQRVTLRCSPRSGDLSVYWYQQSLDQGLQFLIQYYNGEERAKGNILERFSAQQFPDLHSELNLSSLELGDSALYFCASSVQGGGGYTFGSGTRLTVV.

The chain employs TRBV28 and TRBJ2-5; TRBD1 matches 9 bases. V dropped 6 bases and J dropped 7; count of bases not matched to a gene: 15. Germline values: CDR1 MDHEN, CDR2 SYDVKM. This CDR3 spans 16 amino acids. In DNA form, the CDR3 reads TGTGCCAGCAGCCTAACTGGGACAGGGACCCCAGGGACCCAGTACTTC. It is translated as CASSLTGTGTPGTQYF.

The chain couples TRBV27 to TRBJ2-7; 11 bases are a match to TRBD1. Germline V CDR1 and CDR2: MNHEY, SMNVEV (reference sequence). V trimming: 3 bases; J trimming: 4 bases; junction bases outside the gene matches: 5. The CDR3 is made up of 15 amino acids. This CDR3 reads CASSFTGQGAYEQYF. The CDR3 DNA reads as TGTGCCAGCAGTTTCACCGGACAGGGGGCTTACGAGCAGTACTTC.

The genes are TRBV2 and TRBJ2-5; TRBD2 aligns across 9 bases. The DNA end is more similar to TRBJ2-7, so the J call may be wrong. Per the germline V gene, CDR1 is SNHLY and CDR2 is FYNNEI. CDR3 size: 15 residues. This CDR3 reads CASSEASGGPYEQYF. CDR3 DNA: TGTGCCAGCAGTGAAGCTAGCGGGGGCCCCTACGAGCAGTACTTC.

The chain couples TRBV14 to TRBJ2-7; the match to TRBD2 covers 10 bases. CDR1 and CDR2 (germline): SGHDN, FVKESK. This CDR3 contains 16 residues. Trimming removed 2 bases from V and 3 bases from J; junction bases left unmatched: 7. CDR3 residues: CASSQSQREGHYEQYF. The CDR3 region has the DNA TGTGCCAGCAGCCAAAGCCAGCGGGAGGGCCACTACGAGCAGTACTTC.

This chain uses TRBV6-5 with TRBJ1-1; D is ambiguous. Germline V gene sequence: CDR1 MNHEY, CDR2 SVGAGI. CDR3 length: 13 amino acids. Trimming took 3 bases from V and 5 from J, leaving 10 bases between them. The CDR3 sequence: CASSYNGGTEAFF. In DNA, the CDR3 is TGTGCCAGCAGTTATAACGGAGGGACTGAAGCTTTCTTT.